This TCR beta chain is drawn from a study of blood T cell repertoires in COVID-19 (dated by TCRdb to the early 2020s). Regarding the complete study: Collaborator samples came from the United States, Italy and Spain and covered acute and convalescent phases of COVID-19. The prospective study material was composed of cDNA or gDNA derived from T cells, B-cell-depleted T cells, or PBMCs. Deeply sampled blood TCRbeta repertoires from subjects exposed to, actively infected with, or recovered from COVID-19 were included in the dataset. The repertoires were released in a freely available public database meant as a resource for research on the immune response to SARS-CoV-2. Samples were obtained from the ongoing ImmuneRACE study (first 160 participants) and from 1,254 subjects provided by 6 global collaborators. Sample metadata almost always included a de-identified subject ID, COVID-19 status, age in years and sex. Where HLA class I and class II types were available, the types were taken from metadata supplied by the sample provider, not from assay-based typing.

Whole blood was collected in K2EDTA tubes by collaborating institutions according to the institutions' own protocols. Collaborator samples were shipped for TCRbeta analysis as frozen whole blood, isolated PBMCs, or DNA extracted from either sample type. TCRbeta CDR3 regions were amplified from genomic DNA by means of the immunoSEQ Assay, a bias-controlled multiplex PCR. On the authors' methods: The number of nucleated cells in each sample was estimated from the amplification of reference gene primers within the assay. Sequence reads were collapsed and filtered to measure the absolute abundance of every unique TCRbeta CDR3 rearrangement. For each sample, productive Simpson clonality was calculated by taking the square root of Simpson's diversity index across productive rearrangements. TCRdb carries this immuneACCESS record with in-frame sequences only. Its versions omit some clonotypes, under half of them owing to an unresolved V gene in the studies checked, with the rest unexplained. That table furnishes V, J and clone size, whereas the DNA furnished D and trimming. The sample table holds 100,000 or so clones, of which roughly 92% were seen once. The ten largest clonotypes hold around 5.7% of the sample.

Study-wide findings and limitations: The quantity of clinical and demographic metadata differed by source and by participant and was supplied without curation.

As concerns this clone: The antigen this receptor binds is unknown. One base away there is no much larger clone; base qualities are not given.

V is pruned by 3 bases and J by 4 bases, leaving 8 bases of the junction without a gene match. Spanning cysteine to phenylalanine, the CDR3 consists of 14 amino acids. The CDR3 DNA has 42 bases and is translated from base 1. The germline V gene (reference sequence) sets CDR1 to GTSNPN and CDR2 to SVGIG. The chain joins TRBV30 to TRBJ1-2, with 7 bases aligning to TRBD1. This clonotype originated in a man in his 70s with acute or convalescent COVID-19. The specimen sequenced was peripheral blood. The CDR3 corresponds to CAWRVNRGRYGYTF. The base sequence is TGTGCCTGGAGAGTTAACAGGGGCCGCTATGGCTACACCTTC.